Listed below are T cell receptor beta chains from one sample, sequenced in a study of T-cell memory formation after mild COVID-19. TCRdb used MiXCR to reprocess the 5' RACE reads, holding one entry per CDR3 protein. The sample has roughly 300,000 distinct CDR3 sequences, about 16% seen once. Sample: PBMCs or a T cell subset sorted from them (not recorded which). These receptor sequences come from a man younger than 35 who had mild COVID-19 (a few samples of this study predate the infection). Cell type and time point are not known. Both conserved end residues are trimmed from each CDR3. Each record gives: J gene, V gene, CDR3 protein.

TRBJ2-7,TRBV4-2,ASSQKGLAGYEQY
TRBJ1-6,TRBV7-2,ASSLNGISANSPLH
TRBJ2-5,TRBV4-3,ASSPTAGSQETQY
TRBJ2-5,TRBV10-3,AISESRQGGETQY
TRBJ1-1,TRBV7-9,ASSHPFLNTEAF
TRBJ2-5,TRBV5-1,ASSEIWETQY
TRBJ1-1,TRBV7-3,ASSSQGMNTEAF
TRBJ2-5,TRBV11-2,ASSPGTSGGDRETQY
TRBJ2-3,TRBV5-4,ASSPGIAGTDTQY
TRBJ2-1,TRBV5-6,ASSLGGSNYNEQF
TRBJ2-7,TRBV7-3,ASSLAGGEQY
TRBJ1-6,TRBV6-5,ASSYRPPGQKNNSPLH
TRBJ1-2,TRBV3-1,ASSYTAFEGYT
TRBJ2-1,TRBV7-8,ASRPRGGAYNEQF
TRBJ1-5,TRBV2,ASGIVTMGQPQH
TRBJ2-5,TRBV19,ASKRTGGKETQY
TRBJ2-7,TRBV12-3/TRBV12-4,ASSPWALTYEQY
TRBJ1-2,TRBV11-2,ASTTLGPQGYT
TRBJ2-3,TRBV10-3,DISYQDTQY
TRBJ2-1,TRBV29-1,SDAGTSGRYNEQF
TRBJ1-5,TRBV6-6,ASSYLNQPQH
TRBJ2-7,TRBV7-2,ASSIRRGIDEQY
TRBJ2-1,TRBV29-1,SVWGTLTNEQF
TRBJ2-2,TRBV24-1,ATSDNPAAGSNTGELF
TRBJ2-3,TRBV29-1,SPQRGGGDTQY
TRBJ1-4,TRBV18,ASSPDTVSKKLF
TRBJ1-5,TRBV6-5,ASRDAPHQPQH
TRBJ2-5,TRBV2,ASRPGLTETQY
TRBJ1-1,TRBV11-1,ASSLRRGMNTEAF
TRBJ2-4,TRBV9,ASSSALRGGLNIQY
TRBJ1-5,TRBV20-1,SARGGGNSNQPQH
TRBJ2-1,TRBV12-3/TRBV12-4,ASTLSGQGLREQF
TRBJ2-3,TRBV6-5,ASSYSPGQGAWDTQY
TRBJ2-4,TRBV5-1,ASSSAGNAKNIQY
TRBJ2-2,TRBV4-2,ASSQEVSGTGELF
TRBJ2-5,TRBV5-1,ASSHPGPLQETQY
TRBJ2-3,TRBV10-3,AISDVDSTDTQY